The 15 T cell receptor beta chains below were found in one sample sequenced in a study of T cells in Graves' hyperthyroidism and ophthalmopathy. RNA transcripts provided the source from which TCR beta CDR3 regions were amplified. HTBI primers were used for first-round RT-PCR of the TCR CDR3. TCRdb itself ran the multiplex PCR reads through MiXCR, one entry per CDR3 protein. Of fewer than 450,000 distinct CDR3 sequences in the sample, under 20% are singletons; the top ten hold 35% to 50%. Sequencing was performed on blood. The receptor source for this set is a man aged 18-30 years with Graves' ophthalmopathy.

At least ten counts were recorded for this clonotype. The chain is built from TRBV6-1 and TRBJ1-2, with D unresolved. From germline, CDR1 is MNHNS and CDR2 SASEGT. There are 15 residues in the CDR3. Trimming removed 2 bases from V and 7 bases from J, with 17 bases in between. CDR3 protein: CASSESAPVEGGYTF. Here the CDR3 DNA reads TGTGCCAGCAGTGAATCTGCACCGGTGGAGGGTGGCTACACCTTC.

There are many counts of this clonotype. The rearrangement links TRBV6-5 to TRBJ2-7, with TRBD2 identical over 9 bases. J gave up 2 bases and V 0 bases, and 5 bases lay outside the gene matches. CDR3 length equals 16 residues. Germline CDR1 is MNHEY and CDR2 is SVGAGI. CDR3 DNA: TGTGCCAGCAGTTACTCGGGTGTAGCGGGGGCCTACGAGCAGTACTTC. Translated, it gives CASSYSGVAGAYEQYF.

This clonotype was counted a single time. The chain couples TRBV6-1 to TRBJ2-5; the match to TRBD2 covers 12 bases. Germline V gene sequence: CDR1 MNHNS, CDR2 SASEGT. Trimming at V came to 2 bases and at J to 2 bases, leaving 3 bases not matched to a gene. The CDR3 has 16 amino acids. The CDR3 here is CASSELAGGEQETQYF. The DNA of the CDR3 is TGTGCCAGCAGTGAACTAGCGGGGGGGGAACAAGAGACCCAGTACTTC.

This clonotype was seen ten or more times. The chain employs TRBV2 and TRBJ2-2; 10 nucleotides align to TRBD2. CDR3 length: 15 amino acids. Germline V lookup: CDR1 SNHLY, CDR2 FYNNEI. V dropped 7 bases and J dropped 4; count of bases not matched to a gene: 6. The CDR3 region has the DNA TGTGCCAGCAATTCTCGACTAGCGGGCACCGGGGAGCTGTTTTTT. The encoded protein is CASNSRLAGTGELFF.

The V and J genes are TRBV6-1 and TRBJ2-3, with D possibly matching TRBD2 (5 bases). The CDR3 is 15 residues long. Deletions cut 6 bases from V and 2 bases from J, with 15 bases between. Looked up from germline, CDR1 is MNHNS and CDR2 is SASEGT. This CDR3 reads CASRELGSLTDTQYF. The CDR3 nucleotides are TGTGCCAGCAGGGAGCTAGGGAGTCTCACAGATACGCAGTATTTT.

The chain carries TRBV12-3 or TRBV12-4 and TRBJ1-2; D is uncertain. The length of the CDR3 is 12 residues. Trimming cost V 3 bases and J 8 bases, with 10 bases left between them. The CDR3 DNA reads TGTGCCAGCAGTTTTACCGGGAAGGGCTACACCTTC. It codes for CASSFTGKGYTF.

This clonotype appeared a few times. This sequence joins TRBV15 and TRBJ2-7; D is ambiguous. V was pared by 1 base and J by 5 bases, with 15 bases between. CDR3 length: 15 residues. Per the germline V gene, CDR1 is LNHNV and CDR2 is YYDKDF (reference sequence). The CDR3 DNA follows: TGTGCCACCAGCAGAGCGGCAGACACTCCTGACGAGCAGTACTTC. This gives the protein CATSRAADTPDEQYF.

The chain has TRBV5-1 and TRBJ2-2; D is uncertain. Deletions cut 3 bases from V and 4 bases from J, with 4 bases between. The CDR3 runs 12 residues. CDR1 SGHRS and CDR2 YFSETQ come from the germline V gene. CDR3 sequence: CASSYTTGELFF. The CDR3 DNA reads as TGCGCCAGCAGCTACACCACCGGGGAGCTGTTTTTT.

This clonotype was counted at least ten times. This chain links TRBV3-1 with TRBJ2-2; D is unresolved. In germline, CDR1 is LGHDT, CDR2 YNNKEL (reference sequence). The CDR3 length is 13 residues. Trimming cost V 2 bases and J 4 bases, with 5 bases left between them. The CDR3 loop reads CASSQYGTGELFF. CDR3 DNA: TGTGCCAGCAGCCAATATGGCACCGGGGAGCTGTTTTTT.

This clonotype was found many times. The rearrangement uses TRBV27 and TRBJ1-5, with D uncertain. Germline loops: CDR1 MNHEY, CDR2 SMNVEV (reference sequence). This CDR3 comprises 13 residues. V lost 3 bases and J lost 3, with 6 bases in between. This chain's CDR3 is CASSFGLNQPQHF. The CDR3 region has the DNA TGTGCCAGCAGTTTTGGGCTCAATCAGCCCCAGCATTTT.

This clonotype was seen only a few times. The V call is TRBV3-1, the J call TRBJ2-1, with 13 bases fitting TRBD2. CDR3 length: 15 amino acids. Germline assignment: CDR1 LGHDT and CDR2 YNNKEL (reference sequence). V lost 4 bases, J lost 10 bases, and 7 bases stayed unmatched. The CDR3 sequence: CASSRTLGLAGEQFF. In DNA form, the CDR3 reads TGTGCCAGCAGCCGAACCTTGGGACTAGCGGGGGAGCAGTTCTTC.

This clonotype was seen at least ten times. The chain employs TRBV28 and TRBJ1-1, with unresolved D. Trimming left V 2 bases short and J 0 bases short, with 7 bases between. The CDR3 is made up of 14 amino acids. The germline CDR1 and CDR2 sequences are MDHEN and SYDVKM. CDR3 residues: CASSLPPMNTEAFF. The CDR3 DNA is TGTGCCAGCAGTTTACCCCCCATGAACACTGAAGCTTTCTTT.

This clonotype has a handful of counts. In nucleotides, the CDR3 is TGTGCCAGCAGCTTGGCGGGTTCGAACTCTGGAAACACCATATATTTT. It codes for CASSLAGSNSGNTIYF. This chain links TRBV5-6 with TRBJ1-3; D is uncertain. V dropped 0 bases and J dropped 0 bases, with 10 bases sitting between them. There are 16 residues in the CDR3. Germline CDR1 and CDR2: SGHDT and YYEEEE. Combining the CDR3 with reference TRBV5-6 and TRBJ1-3 gives the whole variable domain DAGVTQSPTHLIKTRGQQVTLRCSPKSGHDTVSWYQQALGQGPQFIFQYYEEEERQRGNFPDRFSGHQFPNYSSELNVNALLLGDSALYLCASSLAGSNSGNTIYFGEGSWLTVV.

In its sample, this clonotype was seen a few times. The gene calls are TRBV20-1 and TRBJ2-3, with TRBD1 matching over 7 bases. The CDR3 runs to 13 residues. The junction had 7 bases not matched to a gene; V was cut back by 6 bases and J by 4 bases. Germline V gives CDR1 DFQATT, CDR2 SNEGSKA (reference sequence). CDR3 sequence reads: CSAPTGNPDTQYF. CDR3 nucleotides: TGCAGTGCCCCGACAGGGAACCCAGATACGCAGTATTTT.

This clonotype was recorded at least ten times. This chain connects TRBV2 to TRBJ1-2; 8 bases are shared with TRBD1. From germline, CDR1 is SNHLY and CDR2 FYNNEI. This CDR3 has 15 amino acids. J was trimmed by 6 bases and V by 2 bases; bases with no gene match: 8. The CDR3 DNA follows: TGTGCCAGCAGTGAAAGGGCAGGGGGCGTCCATGGCTACACCTTC. Amino acids: CASSERAGGVHGYTF.